The sequence of this T cell receptor beta chain was determined in a study of blood T cell repertoires in COVID-19 (dated by TCRdb to the early 2020s). Context from the whole study: Collaborator samples came from the United States, Italy and Spain and covered acute and convalescent phases of COVID-19. The repertoires were made available in a free public database intended to serve as a resource for research on the immune response to SARS-CoV-2. The dataset comprised deeply sampled blood TCRbeta repertoires from subjects exposed to, actively infected with, or recovered from COVID-19. The prospective study material was composed of cDNA or gDNA derived from T cells, B-cell-depleted T cells, or PBMCs. Where HLA class I and class II types were available, the types were taken from metadata supplied by the sample provider, not from assay-based typing. Samples were obtained from the ongoing ImmuneRACE study (first 160 participants) and from about 1,300 subjects provided by 6 global collaborators. A de-identified subject ID, COVID-19 status, age in years and sex were almost always included in the sample metadata. On the study overall, not on this receptor specifically: Clinical and demographic metadata were provided uncurated, with the amount varying by source and participant.

TCRbeta CDR3 regions were amplified from genomic DNA using the immunoSEQ Assay, a bias-controlled multiplex PCR. In the authors' own workflow: Within the assay, amplification of reference gene primers was used to estimate how many nucleated cells each sample contained. To quantify the absolute abundance of each unique TCRbeta CDR3 rearrangement, sequence reads were collapsed and filtered. For each sample, productive Simpson clonality was calculated as the square root of Simpson's diversity index across productive rearrangements. TCRdb obtained this table from immuneACCESS and retained in-frame rearrangements with V and J assigned. These tables miss some clones; where compared with another copy, unresolved V genes account for less than half of the shortfall, and the remainder is unexplained. For V, J and clone size, that table is used; D and trimming come from the DNA. A total of over 250,000 clones appear in this sample, approximately 85% of them only once. Approximately 5.1% of the sample rests with the top ten.

Each collaborating institution followed its own protocols to collect whole blood in K2EDTA tubes. For TCRbeta analysis, collaborators shipped samples in one of three forms: frozen whole blood, isolated PBMCs, or DNA extracted from either of those sample types. Trimmed from V: 1 base; trimmed from J: 2 bases; junction bases lacking a gene match: 15. Its CDR3 holds 19 amino acids, cysteine through phenylalanine. The kept DNA is CDR3 alone, 57 bases in frame from the first base. The germline V gene supplies CDR1 LGHNA and CDR2 YNFKEQ. Note on this clone: Its recognized antigen is unknown. No much larger clone is present one base from it, and per-base qualities are unavailable.

Sequencing used peripheral blood. The receptor was isolated from a man in his forties or fifties with active or convalescent COVID-19. The chain couples TRBV4-2 to TRBJ2-3; a stretch of 7 junction bases matches TRBD1. The CDR3 protein sequence reads: CASSQVLQGFAPPTDTQYF. The DNA sequence is given as TGTGCCAGCAGCCAAGTACTACAGGGGTTCGCCCCCCCCACAGATACGCAGTATTTT.